This T cell receptor (beta chain) was recorded in a study of blood T cells in healthy people across ages. Next came a second PCR, run for about 6 to 11 cycles, which used a sample-barcoded 5' primer along with a J-beta primer mix. TCRdb recomputed calls from the 5' RACE reads with MiXCR, one row per CDR3 protein. The sample lists 1,500,000 or so distinct CDR3 sequences, less than 45% occurring once. The junction had 7 bases not matched to a gene; V was cut back by 6 bases and J by 7 bases. The CDR3 is 13 residues long. The germline CDR1 and CDR2 sequences are ENHRY and SYGVKD. This clonotype has a handful of counts. Its antigen is undetermined. Every donor gave 8 to 10 milliliters of peripheral blood. Extractions gave at least 5.5 micrograms of total RNA per sample. Overall study findings and caveats: Researchers said unsorted PBMCs prevented a conclusive naive versus antigen-experienced comparison.

Sequenced: blood. The clonotype comes from a woman aged 18-29 years in good health. The rearrangement uses TRBV10-3 and TRBJ1-1; 8 bases are a match to TRBD1. CDR3 sequence reads: CAIRPDRESEAFF. The CDR3 DNA sequence: TGTGCCATCAGGCCGGACAGGGAAAGTGAAGCTTTCTTT.